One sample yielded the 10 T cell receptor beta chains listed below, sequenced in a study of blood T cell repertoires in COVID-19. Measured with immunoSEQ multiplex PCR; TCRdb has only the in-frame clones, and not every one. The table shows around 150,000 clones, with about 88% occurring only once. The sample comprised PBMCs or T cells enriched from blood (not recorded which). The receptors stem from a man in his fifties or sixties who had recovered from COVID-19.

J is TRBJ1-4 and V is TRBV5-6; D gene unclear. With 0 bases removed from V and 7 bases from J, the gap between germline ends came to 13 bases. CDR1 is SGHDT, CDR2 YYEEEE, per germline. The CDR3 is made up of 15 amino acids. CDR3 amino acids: CASSLERVIGEKLFF. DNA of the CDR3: TGTGCCAGCAGCTTGGAGAGGGTGATAGGTGAAAAACTGTTTTTT.

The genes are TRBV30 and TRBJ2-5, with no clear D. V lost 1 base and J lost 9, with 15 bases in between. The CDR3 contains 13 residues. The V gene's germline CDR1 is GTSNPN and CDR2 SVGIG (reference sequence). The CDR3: CAWSAIQPMPQYF. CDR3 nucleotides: TGTGCCTGGAGTGCCATACAACCGATGCCCCAGTACTTC.

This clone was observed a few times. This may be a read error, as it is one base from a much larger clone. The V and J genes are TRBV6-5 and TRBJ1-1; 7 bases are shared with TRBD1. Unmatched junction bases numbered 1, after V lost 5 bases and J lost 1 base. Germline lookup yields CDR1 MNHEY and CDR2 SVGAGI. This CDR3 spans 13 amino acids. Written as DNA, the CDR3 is TGTGCCAGCAGTCGGACAGGGAACACTGAAGCTTTCTTT. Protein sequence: CASSRTGNTEAFF.

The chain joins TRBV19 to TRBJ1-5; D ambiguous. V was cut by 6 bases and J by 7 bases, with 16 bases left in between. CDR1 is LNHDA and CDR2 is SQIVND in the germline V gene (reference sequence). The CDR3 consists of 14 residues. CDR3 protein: CASRQLNLEQPQHF. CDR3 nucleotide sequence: TGTGCCAGTAGGCAACTAAACTTGGAACAGCCCCAGCATTTT.

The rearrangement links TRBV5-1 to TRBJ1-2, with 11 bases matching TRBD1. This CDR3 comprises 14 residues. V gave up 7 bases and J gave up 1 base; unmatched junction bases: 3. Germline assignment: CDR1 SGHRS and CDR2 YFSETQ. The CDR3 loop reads CASHGTGGNYGYTF. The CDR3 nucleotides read TGCGCCAGCCACGGGACAGGGGGTAACTATGGCTACACCTTC.

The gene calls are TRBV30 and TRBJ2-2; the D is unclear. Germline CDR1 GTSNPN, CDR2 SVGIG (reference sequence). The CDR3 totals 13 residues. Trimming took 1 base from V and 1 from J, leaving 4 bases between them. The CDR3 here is CAWSALNTGELFF. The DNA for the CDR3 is TGTGCCTGGAGTGCCCTGAACACCGGGGAGCTGTTTTTT.

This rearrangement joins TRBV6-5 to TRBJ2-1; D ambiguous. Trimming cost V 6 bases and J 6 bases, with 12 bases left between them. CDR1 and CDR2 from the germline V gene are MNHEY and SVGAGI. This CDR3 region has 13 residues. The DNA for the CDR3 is TGTGCCAGCAGAAAACTGGGCTTCAATGAGCAGTTCTTC. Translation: CASRKLGFNEQFF.

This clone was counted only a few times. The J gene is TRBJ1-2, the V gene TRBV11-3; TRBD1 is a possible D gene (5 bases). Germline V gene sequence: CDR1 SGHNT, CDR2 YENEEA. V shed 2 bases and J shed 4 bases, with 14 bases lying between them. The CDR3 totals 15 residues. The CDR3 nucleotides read TGTGCCAGCAGCTTAAGCGAAAACAGGCGCTATGGCTACACCTTC. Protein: CASSLSENRRYGYTF. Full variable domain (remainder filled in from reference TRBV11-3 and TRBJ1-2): EAGVVQSPRYKIIEKKQPVAFWCNPISGHNTLYWYLQNLGQGPELLIRYENEEAVDDSQLPKDRFSAERLKGVDSTLKIQPAELGDSAVYLCASSLSENRRYGYTFGSGTRLTVV.

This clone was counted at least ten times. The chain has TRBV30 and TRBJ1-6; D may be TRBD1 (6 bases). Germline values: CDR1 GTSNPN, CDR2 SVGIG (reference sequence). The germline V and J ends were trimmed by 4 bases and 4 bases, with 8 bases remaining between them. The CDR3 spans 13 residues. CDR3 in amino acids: CAWNQGYNSPLHF. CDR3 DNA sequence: TGTGCCTGGAATCAGGGGTATAATTCACCCCTCCACTTT.

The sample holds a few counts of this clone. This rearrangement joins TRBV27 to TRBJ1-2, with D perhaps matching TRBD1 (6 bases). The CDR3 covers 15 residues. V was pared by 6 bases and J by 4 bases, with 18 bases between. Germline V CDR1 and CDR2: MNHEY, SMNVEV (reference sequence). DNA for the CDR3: TGTGCCAGCAGCCGGGGGGGCACTGAAATCTATGGCTACACCTTC. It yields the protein CASSRGGTEIYGYTF.